The 11 T cell receptor beta chains below all came from one sample that was sequenced in a study of T cell repertoires in cytomegalovirus infection (dated by TCRdb to 2018 to 2020). The sequencer listed for this sample is Illumina HiSeq 1500. TCRdb itself trimmed the public reads at Q25 with fastp, ran MiXCR and retained productive beta chains. Each entry is one CDR3 protein sequence, shown with its most common DNA and genes. The sample records roughly 78,000 distinct CDR3 sequences, roughly 40% of which are singletons. Of the sample, over 90% is held by the ten largest clones. These receptors' targets are unknown. In the paper's terms, the treatment or condition label means: in vitro stimulation with specific CMV peptide epitopes to enrich CMV-specific T cells. This material consisted of CD8+ T cells from cultured PBMCs, taken from culture after CMV antigen stimulation. These receptors were obtained from a human donor in good health (CMV status not recorded). Some clones in this sample may be carry-over from other donors' samples.

The gene calls are TRBV7-6 and TRBJ2-2, with a tentative D call TRBD2 (5 bases). The CDR3 has 16 amino acids. Germline V gene data show CDR1 as SGHVS and CDR2 as FNYEAQ. Trimming removed 1 base from V and 0 bases from J, with 9 bases in between. CDR3 in DNA: TGTGCCAGCAGCTTAGGGGGAGATACGAACACCGGGGAGCTGTTTTTT. This gives the protein CASSLGGDTNTGELFF.

This clonotype has more than one count but fewer than ten. The rearrangement uses TRBV4-3 and TRBJ2-3, with TRBD2 matching over 7 bases. The junction had 5 bases not matched to a gene; V was cut back by 0 bases and J by 2 bases. Germline V gene sequence: CDR1 LGHNA, CDR2 YSLEER. This CDR3 contains 16 residues. CDR3 coding DNA: TGCGCCAGCAGCCAAGATCCAGCGGGGATCACAGATACGCAGTATTTT. It is translated as CASSQDPAGITDTQYF.

This clonotype has only a few counts. This chain links TRBV10-3 with TRBJ2-7; D unresolved. The CDR3 runs 12 residues. The germline gives CDR1 ENHRY, CDR2 SYGVKD. The V and J ends lost 3 bases and 3 bases respectively, with 6 bases between them. CDR3 sequence: CAISDIFYEQYF. In DNA form, the CDR3 reads TGTGCCATCAGTGATATATTCTACGAGCAGTACTTC.

This clonotype was counted between two and nine times. The V call is TRBV27, the J call TRBJ2-5; 14 bases map to TRBD2. This CDR3 contains 19 residues. Looked up from germline, CDR1 is MNHEY and CDR2 is SMNVEV (reference sequence). V lost 2 bases, J lost 1 base, and 9 bases stayed unmatched. CDR3 amino acids: CASSLHRLAGGSPQETQYF. The CDR3 DNA is TGTGCCAGCAGTTTACACCGACTAGCGGGGGGGTCACCCCAAGAGACCCAGTACTTC.

In its sample, this clonotype was seen once. The V and J genes are TRBV4-1 and TRBJ1-1, with unresolved D. Germline-derived CDR1 and CDR2 are MGHRA and YSYEKL. This CDR3 region has 16 residues. Trimming shortened V by 0 bases and J by 4 bases, and 15 bases separated the two germline ends. The CDR3 coding sequence is TGCGCCAGCAGCCAAGAGGATGGGCCGCCGGGCACTGAAGCTTTCTTT. Translated: CASSQEDGPPGTEAFF.

Only one count was recorded for this clonotype. The chain joins TRBV7-6 to TRBJ1-1; no reliable D call. The CDR3 runs 16 residues. With 3 bases removed from V and 3 bases from J, the gap between germline ends came to 17 bases. Looked up from germline, CDR1 is SGHVS and CDR2 is FNYEAQ. The CDR3 protein is CASSFLVRSRDTEAFF. DNA for the CDR3: TGTGCCAGCAGCTTCTTGGTCCGGTCAAGGGACACTGAAGCTTTCTTT. Drawing the rest from reference TRBV7-6 and TRBJ1-1, the complete variable domain is GAGVSQSPRYKVTKRGQDVALRCDPISGHVSLYWYRQALGQGPEFLTYFNYEAQQDKSGLPNDRFSAERPEGSISTLTIQRTEQRDSAMYRCASSFLVRSRDTEAFFGQGTRLTVV.

In this sample, this clonotype turned up once. The V and J genes are TRBV20-1 and TRBJ1-1, with D unresolved. V shed 3 bases and J shed 0 bases, with 14 bases lying between them. The CDR3 covers 15 residues. CDR1 DFQATT and CDR2 SNEGSKA come from the germline V gene (reference sequence). For the CDR3, the DNA is TGCAGTGCTAGTGAGTCTGTACCAATGAACACTGAAGCTTTCTTT. This encodes CSASESVPMNTEAFF.

V usage is TRBV6-2 or TRBV6-3 and J usage is TRBJ2-7, with D perhaps TRBD1 (7 bases). This CDR3 contains 12 residues. V was shortened by 10 bases and J by 2 bases, with 12 bases between the two germline ends. Germline V lookup: CDR1 MNHEY, CDR2 SVGEGT. CDR3 amino acids: CATGDSPYEQYF. CDR3 coding DNA: TGTGCCACGGGGGACAGTCCCTACGAGCAGTACTTC.

This chain uses TRBV12-3 or TRBV12-4 with TRBJ1-3; D may be TRBD1 (6 bases). This CDR3 has 15 amino acids. Trimming removed 7 bases at V and 5 bases at J, with 18 bases between. The CDR3 is CASTHPTGFRNTIYF. CDR3 DNA sequence: TGTGCCAGCACCCACCCGACAGGATTCAGAAACACCATATATTTT.

The CDR3 coding sequence is TGTGCCAGTAGTATCCTCGAGGGCGATGAGCAGTTCTTC. Protein sequence: CASSILEGDEQFF. The chain carries TRBV19 and TRBJ2-1, with D maybe TRBD2 (5 bases). Germline V gene data show CDR1 as LNHDA and CDR2 as SQIVND (reference sequence). CDR3 length: 13 amino acids. The V and J ends lost 3 bases and 8 bases respectively, with 11 bases between them.

The V and J genes are TRBV20-1 and TRBJ1-6; D not certain. CDR3 size: 16 residues. The germline V gene encodes CDR1 DFQATT and CDR2 SNEGSKA (reference sequence). Trimming shortened V by 7 bases and J by 2 bases, and 18 bases separated the two germline ends. The CDR3 loop reads CSVPSIREAYNSPLHF. CDR3 sequence (DNA): TGCAGTGTTCCGTCCATCCGGGAGGCCTATAATTCACCCCTCCACTTT.